These T cell receptor beta chains were read from a single sample in a study of Graves' ophthalmopathy and Graves' hyperthyroidism. Via MiXCR, TCRdb re-called the multiplex PCR reads, giving one row per CDR3 protein. The sample holds a few hundred thousand distinct CDR3 sequences; around 20% are singletons and the top ten take 1.6%. What was sequenced was peripheral blood. All receptors come from a woman aged 18-29 years with Graves' ophthalmopathy. Each CDR3 is given with its conserved first and last residue. D genes are given only for firm matches. Clone size is shown for a subset of rows, as once, few, many or a class of expanded clone.

V gene	clone size	J gene	D gene	CDR3 protein	CDR3 DNA
TRBV19	many	TRBJ2-2	NA	CASRLGAYTGELFF	TGTGCCAGTAGGTTGGGGGCATACACCGGGGAGCTGTTTTTT
TRBV12-3/TRBV12-4	few	TRBJ2-2	TRBD2	CASSPLAVNTGELFF	TGTGCCAGCAGCCCACTAGCGGTAAACACCGGGGAGCTGTTTTTT
TRBV6-5	NA	TRBJ2-2	NA	CASSWTAFDGELFF	TGTGCCAGCAGTTGGACAGCTTTTGACGGGGAGCTGTTTTTT
TRBV7-9	many	TRBJ1-2	TRBD1	CASSLGGTGGGYGYTF	TGTGCCAGCAGCTTAGGAGGGACAGGGGGCGGCTATGGCTACACCTTC
TRBV7-2	many	TRBJ2-5	TRBD2	CASSFRASGRGETQYF	TGTGCCAGCAGCTTTAGGGCTAGCGGGAGAGGAGAGACCCAGTACTTC
TRBV27	many	TRBJ2-1	TRBD2	CASSWSSGRAKYEQFF	TGTGCCAGCAGTTGGTCTAGCGGGAGGGCCAAGTACGAGCAGTTCTTC
TRBV12-3/TRBV12-4	many	TRBJ1-2	TRBD1	CASSFYLPGQGEYGYTF	TGTGCCAGCAGTTTCTACCTTCCTGGACAGGGCGAGTATGGCTACACCTTC
TRBV27	many	TRBJ1-1	NA	CASSRTGLTEAFF	TGTGCCAGCAGTCGTACAGGGTTGACTGAAGCTTTCTTT
TRBV27	many	TRBJ2-7	TRBD2	CASSEMGRFGGEQYF	TGTGCCAGCAGTGAAATGGGACGGTTCGGGGGGGAGCAGTACTTC
TRBV29-1	many	TRBJ2-7	NA	CSVRKVSSYEQYF	TGCAGCGTTAGGAAGGTTAGCTCCTACGAGCAGTACTTC
TRBV5-1	many	TRBJ1-5	TRBD1	CASSFGTGSQPQHF	TGCGCCAGCAGCTTCGGGACAGGCTCTCAGCCCCAGCATTTT
TRBV30	many	TRBJ1-3	NA	CAWSETGESSGNTIYF	TGTGCCTGGAGTGAGACCGGCGAGAGCTCTGGAAACACCATATATTTT
TRBV4-3	many	TRBJ1-1	NA	CASSQDQALQSKAFF	TGCGCCAGCAGTCAAGATCAGGCACTCCAATCTAAAGCTTTCTTT
TRBV29-1	many	TRBJ2-7	NA	CSVGDGFYEQYF	TGCAGCGTTGGGGACGGCTTCTACGAGCAGTACTTC
TRBV12-3/TRBV12-4	many	TRBJ2-7	NA	CASNPSDSYEQYF	TGTGCCAGCAATCCGAGCGACAGCTACGAGCAGTACTTC
TRBV7-2	many	TRBJ2-5	TRBD1	CASSSRQGPREYQETQYF	TGTGCCAGCAGCTCCCGACAGGGCCCTCGAGAGTACCAAGAGACCCAGTACTTC
TRBV9	many	TRBJ1-2	NA	CASSPVRGYTF	TGTGCCAGCAGCCCCGTTCGGGGCTACACCTTC
TRBV19	many	TRBJ1-2	NA	CATLGPGAYGYTF	TGTGCTACCCTAGGGCCAGGGGCCTATGGCTACACCTTC
TRBV7-9	NA	TRBJ1-1	NA	CASSSDVRSTEAFF	TGTGCCAGCAGCTCGGACGTCAGGTCCACTGAAGCTTTCTTT
TRBV6-1	NA	TRBJ1-2	TRBD1	CASSDPGGQGNYGYTF	TGTGCCAGCAGTGACCCAGGTGGACAGGGGAACTATGGCTACACCTTC
TRBV12-3/TRBV12-4	many	TRBJ2-7	NA	CASSPITGMGYEQYF	TGTGCCAGCAGTCCGATCACCGGGATGGGTTACGAGCAGTACTTC
TRBV5-1	many	TRBJ1-5	NA	CASSLGGLRPQHF	TGCGCCAGCAGCTTGGGGGGGCTGAGGCCCCAGCATTTT
TRBV9	many	TRBJ2-2	NA	CASSRTVSGELFF	TGTGCCAGCAGCAGGACGGTATCGGGGGAGCTGTTTTTT
TRBV19	many	TRBJ1-6	NA	CASSIDHGSPLHF	TGTGCCAGTAGTATAGATCACGGATCACCCCTCCACTTT
TRBV30	many	TRBJ1-1	NA	CAWRGGQNTEAFF	TGTGCCTGGAGGGGCGGCCAGAACACTGAAGCTTTCTTT
TRBV6-1	many	TRBJ2-7	NA	CASSVTVSYEQYF	TGTGCCAGCAGTGTGACAGTCTCCTACGAGCAGTACTTC
TRBV10-3	many	TRBJ2-2	NA	CAISGRQANTGELFF	TGTGCCATCAGTGGAAGACAGGCCAACACCGGGGAGCTGTTTTTT
TRBV19	many	TRBJ1-5	TRBD1	CASSRGTVYQPQHF	TGTGCCAGTAGTCGAGGGACAGTTTATCAGCCCCAGCATTTT
TRBV7-2	many	TRBJ2-4	TRBD1	CASSDLGTGPKNIQYF	TGTGCCAGCAGCGACTTAGGGACAGGGCCGAAAAACATTCAGTACTTC
TRBV25-1	many	TRBJ1-2	TRBD1	CASSETPGTGGLYTF	TGTGCCAGCAGTGAGACCCCCGGGACAGGGGGCCTCTACACCTTC
TRBV10-3	many	TRBJ1-5	NA	CAISLQGDGQPQHF	TGTGCCATCAGTCTTCAGGGAGACGGTCAGCCCCAGCATTTT
TRBV30	NA	TRBJ1-6	TRBD1	CAWSVVVSDRGIFGSPLHF	TGTGCCTGGAGTGTCGTAGTGTCGGACAGGGGTATTTTTGGTTCACCCCTCCACTTT
TRBV29-1	many	TRBJ1-5	NA	CSVANAVNQPQHF	TGCAGCGTGGCGAACGCAGTTAATCAGCCCCAGCATTTT